These 2 T cell receptor beta chains were all obtained from the same sample, sequenced in a study of identical twins. TCRdb redid the calling of the 5' RACE reads with MiXCR, one entry per CDR3 protein. The sample has about 790,000 distinct CDR3 sequences, 15% to 20% seen once. This same sample was also part of a study on T cells expressing NK-cell markers.

The sequenced material came from PBMCs. The receptor source for this set is a young woman in good health.

This clonotype was seen more than once but under ten times. This sequence joins TRBV5-1 and TRBJ2-1, with 9 bases fitting TRBD2. This CDR3 is 15 amino acids long. With 2 bases clipped from V and 3 bases from J, the junction kept 3 bases outside the gene matches. Germline V gene lookup returns CDR1 SGHRS and CDR2 YFSETQ. CDR3 sequence (DNA): TGCGCCAGCAGCTTCGCTAGCGGGATCTACAATGAGCAGTTCTTC. As protein: CASSFASGIYNEQFF.

This clonotype occurred a few times. V gene TRBV7-8 combines with J gene TRBJ2-3; perhaps TRBD2 as D (6 bases). V shed 2 bases and J shed 1 base, with 10 bases lying between them. The germline V gene has CDR1 SGHVS and CDR2 FQNEAQ. This CDR3 is 15 amino acids long. CDR3 amino acids: CASSLLASGTDTQYF. CDR3 nucleotides: TGTGCCAGCAGCTTATTGGCTAGCGGCACAGATACGCAGTATTTT.